This T cell receptor beta chain was captured by sequencing in a study of shared clonotypes between healthy human individuals. Study context: Two female and a few male donors aged 18 to 49 were enrolled. The study's findings and limits: Across a handful of donors, naive CD4 shared around 5%, naive CD8 over 3%, memory CD4 more than 2%, memory CD8 0.4% to 0.5%.

This clone was detected many times. Its antigen is as yet unknown. CDR3 size: 12 residues. Germline V gives CDR1 SNHLY, CDR2 FYNNEI. The trim removed 4 bases at V and 7 bases at J, leaving 2 bases unmatched. Produced via immunoSEQ multiplex PCR; TCRdb's table is partial and in-frame only. The profile shows about 1 million clones, more than 60% of them singletons. The sample was memory CD4+ T cells sorted from blood. Subset in this sample: CD45RA-negative fraction. This TCR was sampled from a man in his late teens or twenties in good health. This chain uses TRBV2 with TRBJ1-1; 8 bases align to TRBD1. CDR3 nucleotides: TGTGCCAGCAGTGGACAGGGGATTGAAGCTTTCTTT. Its translation is CASSGQGIEAFF.